The 15 T cell receptor beta chains given below trace back to one sample, sequenced in a study of shared clonotypes between healthy human individuals. Naive CD8 cells, CD45RO-negative and positively selected for CCR7, excluded terminally differentiated effector memory CD45RA+ cells. TCRdb's table, derived via immunoSEQ multiplex PCR, lists solely in-frame clones and lacks some. The sample holds about 2 million clones; about 95% are singletons and the top ten take roughly 1.2%. Sequenced material: naive CD8+ T cells sorted from blood. The receptors come from a young man in good health.

The V and J genes are TRBV30 and TRBJ1-2; 7 bases match TRBD1. CDR1 and CDR2 (germline): GTSNPN, SVGIG (reference sequence). Trimming at V came to 1 base and at J to 6 bases, leaving 2 bases not matched to a gene. The CDR3 loop spans 12 amino acids. The CDR3 sequence is CAWSGGQDGYTF. CDR3 nucleotides: TGTGCCTGGAGTGGAGGACAGGATGGCTACACCTTC.

The gene calls are TRBV9 and TRBJ1-6, with 9 positions matching TRBD1. The CDR3 is 14 amino acids. Per the germline V gene, CDR1 is SGDLS and CDR2 is YYNGEE. V was clipped by 3 bases and J by 7 bases; unmatched bases: 2. The CDR3 bases are TGTGCCAGCAGCGGAGGGACAGGGAATTCACCCCTCCACTTT. Translating gives CASSGGTGNSPLHF.

The count of this clone is one. V gene TRBV4-1 combines with J gene TRBJ1-2; D is unclear. CDR1 and CDR2 from the germline V gene are MGHRA and YSYEKL. The CDR3 runs 15 residues. Trimming cost V 3 bases and J 7 bases, with 18 bases left between them. This CDR3 is CASSQLGEGAFGYTF. The CDR3 nucleotides read TGCGCCAGCAGCCAGCTGGGAGAGGGCGCCTTTGGCTACACCTTC.

The V gene is TRBV25-1, the J gene TRBJ2-1, with D unclear. This CDR3 spans 13 amino acids. V was clipped by 2 bases and J by 8 bases, with 10 bases between them. Germline-derived CDR1 and CDR2 are MGHDK and SYGVNS. The DNA for the CDR3 is TGTGCCAGCAGTGAAGGTCCCCATGATGAGCAGTTCTTC. It codes for CASSEGPHDEQFF.

The rearrangement uses TRBV2 and TRBJ2-5; D may match TRBD1 or TRBD2 (5 bases each). Between the trimmed V and J ends, which lost 8 bases and 2 bases, there was a span of 12 bases. This CDR3 is built from 13 residues. Germline V CDR1 and CDR2: SNHLY, FYNNEI. CDR3 loop: CASYGANQETQYF. For the CDR3, the DNA is TGTGCCAGCTACGGGGCTAATCAAGAGACCCAGTACTTC.

This rearrangement joins TRBV27 to TRBJ2-1; 9 positions agree with TRBD2. Trimming at V came to 3 bases and at J to 2 bases, leaving 5 bases not matched to a gene. The CDR3 has 16 residues. Per germline, CDR1 MNHEY and CDR2 SMNVEV (reference sequence). DNA of the CDR3: TGTGCCAGCAGTTTTGGCGGGGGGGACACCTACAATGAGCAGTTCTTC. This gives the protein CASSFGGGDTYNEQFF.

V and J are TRBV28 and TRBJ1-2; D unresolved. The germline V gene encodes CDR1 MDHEN and CDR2 SYDVKM. V lost 1 base and J 4 bases, leaving 10 bases between the germline ends. This CDR3 has 14 amino acids. CDR3 sequence (DNA): TGTGCCAGCAGTTTATCCCGAGACACCTATGGCTACACCTTC. Translating it yields CASSLSRDTYGYTF.

The rearrangement uses TRBV7-8 and TRBJ2-7, with 7 positions matching TRBD2. CDR3 length: 16 amino acids. J was trimmed by 0 bases and V by 5 bases; bases with no gene match: 10. Germline lookup yields CDR1 SGHVS and CDR2 FQNEAQ. The CDR3 is CASSHPGRVSSYEQYF. The CDR3 DNA reads as TGTGCCAGCAGCCACCCTGGGAGGGTGAGCTCCTACGAGCAGTACTTC.

The chain is built from TRBV5-6 and TRBJ1-4; D unclear. Germline CDR1 and CDR2: SGHDT and YYEEEE. Deletions cut 3 bases from V and 5 bases from J, with 17 bases between. The CDR3 length is 16 residues. The CDR3 DNA reads TGTGCCAGCAGCTCCTTCCTCTCCTGGGAGAATGAAAAACTGTTTTTT. Encoded protein: CASSSFLSWENEKLFF.

The chain combines TRBV5-4 with TRBJ2-7; weak D call: TRBD1 (6 bases). Trimming removed 6 bases from V and 3 bases from J, with 16 bases in between. The CDR3 is made up of 14 amino acids. Germline CDR1 reads SGHNT; CDR2 reads YYREEE (reference sequence). The CDR3: CASTKQGRNYEQYF. CDR3 DNA sequence: TGTGCCAGCACCAAACAGGGACGGAACTACGAGCAGTACTTC.

CDR3 sequence (DNA): TGTGCCAGCAGCTTAATTCCCGGAACACCAATCTATGGCTACACCTTC. Translating gives CASSLIPGTPIYGYTF. This chain uses TRBV11-2 with TRBJ1-2; no firm D call. The germline V gene has CDR1 SGHAT and CDR2 FQNNGV. With 2 bases removed from V and 4 bases from J, the gap between germline ends came to 17 bases. CDR3 size: 16 residues.

This clone came up once. J is TRBJ2-7 and V is TRBV9, with 12 bases fitting TRBD2. CDR1 is SGDLS and CDR2 is YYNGEE in the germline V gene. This CDR3 is built from 15 residues. J gave up 7 bases and V 4 bases, and 9 bases lay outside the gene matches. CDR3 nucleotide sequence: TGTGCCAGCAGCCCCCTAGCGGGAGGGCCTTATGAGCAGTACTTC. This gives the protein CASSPLAGGPYEQYF.

The rearrangement uses TRBV9 and TRBJ1-4, with D perhaps matching TRBD1 (5 bases). CDR3 length equals 17 residues. Germline values: CDR1 SGDLS, CDR2 YYNGEE. Trimming stripped 4 bases from V and 0 bases from J, with 16 bases between. As DNA, the CDR3 is TGTGCCAGCAGCAGTTCCTTGGGGGGTGCAACTAATGAAAAACTGTTTTTT. Its protein is CASSSSLGGATNEKLFF.

This clone is a singleton in its sample. This chain joins TRBV7-9 and TRBJ1-1; D not certain. V dropped 0 bases and J dropped 4 bases, with 3 bases sitting between them. Germline CDR1 reads SEHNR; CDR2 reads FQNEAQ (reference sequence). There are 12 residues in the CDR3. The CDR3 nucleotides are TGTGCCAGCAGCTTAGCAAGCACTGAAGCTTTCTTT. Residues: CASSLASTEAFF.

The gene calls are TRBV9 and TRBJ2-2, with no clear D. V shed 3 bases and J shed 1 base, with 4 bases lying between them. CDR3 length equals 13 residues. The V gene's germline CDR1 is SGDLS and CDR2 YYNGEE. CDR3 sequence (DNA): TGTGCCAGCAGCGCAAAGAACACCGGGGAGCTGTTTTTT. It is translated as CASSAKNTGELFF.